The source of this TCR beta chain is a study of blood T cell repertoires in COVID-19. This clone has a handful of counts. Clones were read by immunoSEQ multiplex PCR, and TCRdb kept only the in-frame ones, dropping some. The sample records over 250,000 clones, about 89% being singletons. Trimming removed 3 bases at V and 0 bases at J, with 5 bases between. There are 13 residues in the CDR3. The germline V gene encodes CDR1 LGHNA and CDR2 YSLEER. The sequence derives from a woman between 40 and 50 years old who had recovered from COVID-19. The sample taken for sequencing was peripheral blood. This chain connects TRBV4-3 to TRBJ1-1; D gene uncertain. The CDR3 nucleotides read TGCGCCAGCAGCCAGCAGATGAACACTGAAGCTTTCTTT. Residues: CASSQQMNTEAFF.